These 7 T cell receptor beta chains came from one sample sequenced in a study of neoadjuvant anti-PD-1 for oral cavity cancer. The sample's time point: after neoadjuvant nivolumab, at surgical resection. Only in-frame clones appear in the TCRdb table, and some are missing; sequencing was by immunoSEQ multiplex PCR. Here the sample spans over 25,000 clones, 70% to 80% being singletons. The sequences come from PBMCs, collected after nivolumab (anti-PD-1) treatment. Every receptor here comes from a person aged 35-79 years with oral cavity squamous cell carcinoma.

This chain connects TRBV6-5 to TRBJ1-4; 7 nucleotides match TRBD1. The germline CDR1 and CDR2 sequences are MNHEY and SVGAGI. The CDR3 covers 14 residues. V lost 4 bases to trimming and J lost 7 bases; unmatched junction nucleotides: 6. Here the CDR3 reads CASSWRGRSEKLFF. The CDR3 region has the DNA TGTGCCAGCAGTTGGAGGGGGCGTAGTGAAAAACTGTTTTTT.

This chain uses TRBV14 with TRBJ2-5; 8 positions agree with TRBD1. The CDR3 runs to 15 residues. The ends lost 4 bases at V and 5 bases at J; junction bases unmatched: 9. Looked up from germline, CDR1 is SGHDN and CDR2 is FVKESK. CDR3 coding DNA: TGTGCCAGCAGCCGTTTTACAGGGGGATGGGAGACCCAGTACTTC. Protein product: CASSRFTGGWETQYF.

This clone was counted between two and nine times. In nucleotides, the CDR3 is TGTGCCAGTAGTATCCCCGGGTCGGGCACAGCATATGGCTACACCTTC. It codes for CASSIPGSGTAYGYTF. The chain uses TRBV19 and TRBJ1-2, with D hard to call. This CDR3 has 16 amino acids. The V end was cut by 3 bases, the J end by 5 bases, with 19 bases between. Germline CDR1 and CDR2: LNHDA and SQIVND (reference sequence).

This clone was seen only once. The chain carries TRBV5-8 and TRBJ1-5; D gene ambiguous. Per the germline V gene, CDR1 is SGHTS and CDR2 is YDEGEE. Trimming pared 1 base from V and 4 bases from J, leaving 6 bases between. This CDR3 spans 13 amino acids. Here the CDR3 reads CASSLLRNQPQHF. Here the CDR3 DNA reads TGTGCCAGCAGCTTGTTGAGGAATCAGCCCCAGCATTTT.

V and J are TRBV5-8 and TRBJ1-5; D possibly corresponds to TRBD1 (6 bases). V was pared by 1 base and J by 0 bases, with 23 bases between. Germline CDR1 is SGHTS and CDR2 is YDEGEE. The CDR3 spans 20 residues. The CDR3 sequence is CASSLSAAPTGYYSNQPQHF. In DNA, the CDR3 is TGTGCCAGCAGCTTGTCTGCCGCACCGACAGGCTACTATAGCAATCAGCCCCAGCATTTT. The full variable domain, rest sourced from reference TRBV5-8 and TRBJ1-5, is EAGVTQSPTHLIKTRGQQATLRCSPISGHTSVYWYQQALGLGLQFLLWYDEGEERNRGNFPPRFSGRQFPNYSSELNVNALELEDSALYLCASSLSAAPTGYYSNQPQHFGDGTRLSIL.

The chain uses TRBV4-3 and TRBJ2-3, with a possible D match to TRBD1 (6 bases). Germline CDR1 and CDR2: LGHNA and YSLEER. V was clipped by 1 base and J by 5 bases, with 10 bases between them. This CDR3 region has 14 residues. For the CDR3, the DNA is TGCGCCAGCAGCCAAGTACAGGGAAAAGATACGCAGTATTTT. Its protein product is CASSQVQGKDTQYF.

This clone was counted between two and nine times. The chain uses TRBV15 and TRBJ1-4; TRBD1 matches 7 bases. This CDR3 has 16 amino acids. In germline, CDR1 is LNHNV, CDR2 YYDKDF (reference sequence). V was clipped by 0 bases and J by 6 bases; unmatched bases: 7. DNA of the CDR3: TGTGCCACCAGCAGAGATAGAGGAGGGGGCGATGAAAAACTGTTTTTT. Translation gives CATSRDRGGGDEKLFF.